The 18 T cell receptor beta chains given below trace back to one sample, sequenced in a study of T cell changes during pregnancy in multiple sclerosis. Here immunoSEQ multiplex PCR was the method, and the copy in TCRdb shows in-frame clones only, minus some. The sample lists around 110,000 clones, roughly nine tenths occurring once. This specimen was peripheral blood, taken before pregnancy. The receptor source for this set is a female donor with multiple sclerosis, enrolled in a pregnancy study.

The chain uses TRBV6-6 and TRBJ2-1, with 7 bases identical to TRBD2. CDR3 length: 12 amino acids. The J segment lost 8 bases and the V segment lost 2 bases, leaving 0 bases of the junction unmatched. Germline CDR1 and CDR2: MNHNY and SVGAGI (reference sequence). In nucleotides, the CDR3 is TGTGCCAGCAGTTACCGGGGGGATGAGCAGTTCTTC. This encodes CASSYRGDEQFF.

In nucleotides, the CDR3 is TGTGCCAGCAGCGTAGACACTAGCGGGGGCCAGTTAGATACGCAGTATTTT. It encodes CASSVDTSGGQLDTQYF. This chain links TRBV9 with TRBJ2-3; TRBD2 matches 11 bases. In germline, CDR1 is SGDLS, CDR2 YYNGEE. The CDR3 spans 17 residues. Germline trimming cut 0 bases from V and 5 bases from J; bases unmatched to any gene: 8.

The genes are TRBV4-1 and TRBJ1-2; TRBD1 agrees at 10 bases. Germline CDR1 and CDR2: MGHRA and YSYEKL. With V trimmed by 4 bases and J by 2 bases, 10 bases remained unmatched. CDR3 length: 17 residues. The CDR3 reads CASSRISGTGDNYGYTF. CDR3 sequence (DNA): TGCGCCAGCAGCCGTATTTCCGGGACAGGGGACAACTATGGCTACACCTTC.

The J gene is TRBJ2-7, the V gene TRBV28; unclear D gene. This CDR3 comprises 13 residues. Trimming cost V 6 bases and J 4 bases, with 13 bases left between them. Germline CDR1 reads MDHEN; CDR2 reads SYDVKM. CDR3: CASRPGGPYEQYF. CDR3 sequence (DNA): TGTGCCAGCAGGCCCGGCGGCCCTTACGAGCAGTACTTC.

V and J are TRBV29-1 and TRBJ1-2; D remains unclear. This CDR3 spans 12 amino acids. The V and J ends lost 3 bases and 5 bases respectively, with 10 bases between them. Per germline, CDR1 SQVTM and CDR2 ANQGSEA. The DNA of the CDR3 is TGCAGCGTTGAGATCGGGGAATATGGCTACACCTTC. This encodes CSVEIGEYGYTF. Looking up the rest from reference TRBV29-1 and TRBJ1-2 gives the full variable domain: SAVISQKPSRDICQRGTSLTIQCQVDSQVTMMFWYRQQPGQSLTLIATANQGSEATYESGFVIDKFPISRPNLTFSTLTVSNMSPEDSSIYLCSVEIGEYGYTFGSGTRLTVV.

The chain has TRBV5-1 and TRBJ2-7; TRBD2 aligns across 7 bases. The CDR3 contains 16 residues. Losses at the gene ends were 0 bases for V and 6 bases for J; bases not matched to a gene: 12. Germline CDR1 SGHRS, CDR2 YFSETQ. The CDR3 coding sequence is TGCGCCAGCAGCTTGGCCCCTCCGGGGAGGGCTGGCGAGCAGTACTTC. This sequence encodes CASSLAPPGRAGEQYF.

CDR3 sequence: CAISESTANYGYTF. For the CDR3, the DNA is TGTGCCATCAGTGAGTCTACAGCTAACTATGGCTACACCTTC. The rearrangement links TRBV10-3 to TRBJ1-2; D gene uncertain. The V gene lost 0 bases and the J gene lost 0 bases, with 5 bases spanning the gap. This CDR3 has 14 residues. Germline V CDR1 and CDR2: ENHRY, SYGVKD.

Concerning this clone itself: The same CDR3 can be traced to other DNA sequences in this sample. This rearrangement joins TRBV7-9 to TRBJ1-4; D gene ambiguous. The V end lost 1 base, the J end lost 5 bases, and 8 bases lay between the germline ends. This CDR3 comprises 14 residues. Germline-derived CDR1 and CDR2 are SEHNR and FQNEAQ (reference sequence). The DNA for the CDR3 is TGTGCCAGCAGCTTAGAGAGAGGGAATGAAAAACTGTTTTTT. Translated, it gives CASSLERGNEKLFF.

The J gene is TRBJ2-1, the V gene TRBV27, with 10 bases that match TRBD2. The J segment lost 5 bases and the V segment lost 6 bases, leaving 7 bases of the junction unmatched. The CDR3 length is 15 residues. Germline assignment: CDR1 MNHEY and CDR2 SMNVEV (reference sequence). DNA of the CDR3: TGTGCCAGCAGCATCCTAGCGGGGGAGAACAATGAGCAGTTCTTC. This sequence encodes CASSILAGENNEQFF.

In its sample, this clone was seen once. The chain employs TRBV30 and TRBJ2-7; D gene unclear. Trimming pared 0 bases from V and 6 bases from J, leaving 6 bases between. From germline, CDR1 is GTSNPN and CDR2 SVGIG (reference sequence). The CDR3 sequence is 11 residues long. CDR3 sequence reads: CAWSVNGEQYF. The DNA for the CDR3 is TGTGCCTGGAGTGTAAACGGCGAGCAGTACTTC.

The V and J genes are TRBV27 and TRBJ2-1; TRBD2 matches 9 bases. CDR3 length: 15 amino acids. The junction had 5 bases not matched to a gene; V was cut back by 3 bases and J by 5 bases. The germline CDR1 and CDR2 sequences are MNHEY and SMNVEV (reference sequence). As DNA, the CDR3 is TGTGCCAGCAGTTTTTTGACTAGCGGCAACAATGAGCAGTTCTTC. Amino acids: CASSFLTSGNNEQFF.

This clone was recorded a few times. V is TRBV9 and J is TRBJ1-1; D ambiguous. CDR3 length: 13 residues. V was trimmed by 0 bases and J by 6 bases, leaving 9 bases between them. From germline, CDR1 is SGDLS and CDR2 YYNGEE. The CDR3, as DNA: TGTGCCAGCAGCGTAGTTGGCGGCCCTGAAGCTTTCTTT. This encodes CASSVVGGPEAFF.

The chain is built from TRBV9 and TRBJ1-1; the D gene is possibly TRBD1 (5 bases). CDR3 length equals 13 residues. V lost 3 bases to trimming and J lost 3 bases, with 9 bases between them. Germline CDR1 is SGDLS and CDR2 is YYNGEE. The CDR3 sequence is CASSAEGDTEAFF. CDR3 coding DNA: TGTGCCAGCAGCGCCGAAGGGGACACTGAAGCTTTCTTT.

The V call is TRBV19, the J call TRBJ2-3, with TRBD1 identical over 7 bases. Germline V gene sequence: CDR1 LNHDA, CDR2 SQIVND (reference sequence). The CDR3 length is 18 residues. V lost 4 bases to trimming and J lost 0 bases; unmatched junction nucleotides: 13. CDR3 sequence reads: CASSTLRGPQGSTDTQYF. The CDR3 DNA sequence: TGTGCCAGTAGTACCTTAAGGGGGCCCCAGGGAAGCACAGATACGCAGTATTTT.

The V and J genes are TRBV6-1 and TRBJ2-5; tentative D call: TRBD2 (5 bases). There are 15 residues in the CDR3. Trimming stripped 1 base from V and 3 bases from J, with 12 bases between. Germline V gives CDR1 MNHNS, CDR2 SASEGT. In DNA form, the CDR3 reads TGTGCCAGCAGTGAAGAGGACCGAGGGAAAGAGACCCAGTACTTC. As protein: CASSEEDRGKETQYF.

This clone occurred once. The V and J genes are TRBV11-3 and TRBJ2-1; 13 nucleotides agree with TRBD2. This CDR3 spans 15 amino acids. V lost 6 bases and J lost 7; bases outside the gene matches: 6. The V gene's germline CDR1 is SGHNT and CDR2 YENEEA. The CDR3 spells CASSSPGLAGNEQFF. CDR3 nucleotides: TGTGCCAGCAGTTCTCCGGGACTAGCGGGGAATGAGCAGTTCTTC.

The chain couples TRBV5-1 to TRBJ2-1, with a tentative D call TRBD2 (7 bases). The V end was cut by 0 bases, the J end by 10 bases, with 17 bases between. The CDR3 loop spans 15 amino acids. Germline V gene sequence: CDR1 SGHRS, CDR2 YFSETQ. CDR3 coding DNA: TGCGCCAGCAGCTTGGTGGGGGGGGCGAAGGGGGAGCAGTTCTTC. This gives the protein CASSLVGGAKGEQFF.

The table lists this clone with many counts. CDR3 residues: CASSLRQGNSPLHF. CDR3 coding DNA: TGTGCCAGCAGCTTGCGGCAGGGCAATTCACCCCTCCACTTT. This chain links TRBV5-4 with TRBJ1-6; D is perhaps TRBD1 (5 bases). The CDR3 totals 14 residues. Trimming left V 1 base short and J 7 bases short, with 9 bases between. CDR1 is SGHNT and CDR2 is YYREEE in the germline V gene (reference sequence). Based on the CDR3 plus reference TRBV5-4 and TRBJ1-6, the full variable domain is ETGVTQSPTHLIKTRGQQVTLRCSSQSGHNTVSWYQQALGQGPQFIFQYYREEENGRGNFPPRFSGLQFPNYSSELNVNALELDDSALYLCASSLRQGNSPLHFGNGTRLTVT.